This T cell receptor beta chain was captured by sequencing in a study of beta chain features in type 1 diabetes. The CDR3 runs 19 residues. Looked up from germline, CDR1 is GTSNPN and CDR2 is SVGIG (reference sequence). The trim removed 0 bases at V and 1 base at J, leaving 13 bases unmatched. Findings of the study overall: Researchers report that Type 1 diabetes patients had moderately but significantly shorter TCRB CDR3s across all four CD4+ subsets. In comparison with healthy donors, patients had naive, central memory and Treg TCRB repertoires that appeared more similar.

This clone has only a few counts. What it binds is unknown. The study reverse transcribed the entire isolated RNA, so it sequenced expressed TCRB transcripts. TCRdb keeps only in-frame clones here, not all; method: immunoSEQ multiplex PCR. This sample has a few hundred thousand clones; 13% occur once, and the top ten carry about 0.015%. This sequence was found in a woman between 18 and 29 years old with type 1 diabetes. This chain connects TRBV30 to TRBJ2-7; the match to TRBD2 covers 12 bases. Sequencing input: naive CD4+ T cells from blood. As DNA, the CDR3 is TGTGCCTGGAGTGTATCGCGGACTAGCGGGATGGTTGGTTCCTACGAGCAGTACTTC. It translates to CAWSVSRTSGMVGSYEQYF.